Listed here are 31 T cell receptor beta chains from one sample, sequenced in a study of CD8 T cell repertoires and HIV-1 epitope variants. Antigens of these TCRs are unknown. Sequenced by immunoSEQ multiplex PCR; TCRdb stores in-frame clones only, minus some. The sample lists a few thousand clones; roughly 60% were seen once. The sequenced material came from cultured CD8+ T cells derived from PBMCs. These receptors came from a male donor with HIV.

This clone was counted between two and nine times. The chain joins TRBV13 to TRBJ2-5, with 7 nucleotides matching TRBD1. The CDR3 runs 14 residues. The ends lost 5 bases at V and 3 bases at J; junction bases unmatched: 6. Germline CDR1 is PRHDT and CDR2 is FYEKMQ (reference sequence). The CDR3 here is CASSTRQGEETQYF. The CDR3 nucleotides are TGTGCCAGCAGCACTCGACAGGGAGAAGAGACCCAGTACTTC.

V gene TRBV9 combines with J gene TRBJ1-1; 8 positions agree with TRBD1. The J segment lost 2 bases and the V segment lost 0 bases, leaving 6 bases of the junction unmatched. Germline V CDR1 and CDR2: SGDLS, YYNGEE. The length of the CDR3 is 16 residues. This CDR3 reads CASSVGAGGLNTEAFF. CDR3 nucleotide sequence: TGTGCCAGCAGCGTAGGGGCAGGGGGCCTCAACACTGAAGCTTTCTTT.

The CDR3 coding sequence is TGCGCCAGCAGCCAGGCTACAGGACTGTCCTCCTACGAGCAGTACTTC. It translates to CASSQATGLSSYEQYF. V and J are TRBV4-1 and TRBJ2-7; perhaps D is TRBD1 or TRBD2 (5 bases each). CDR3 length equals 16 residues. Germline V lookup: CDR1 MGHRA, CDR2 YSYEKL. The germline V and J ends were trimmed by 3 bases and 0 bases, with 15 bases remaining between them.

J is TRBJ1-3 and V is TRBV6-6; D call uncertain. The CDR3 runs 15 residues. Germline V CDR1 and CDR2: MNHNY, SVGAGI (reference sequence). The V gene lost 2 bases and the J gene lost 2 bases, with 10 bases spanning the gap. The CDR3 region has the DNA TGTGCCAGCAGTTACATTCTTGGGACTGGAAACACCATATATTTT. Translation gives CASSYILGTGNTIYF.

Only a few counts were recorded for this clone. The chain carries TRBV7-9 and TRBJ2-5; either TRBD1 or TRBD2 may supply D (5 bases each). The CDR3 runs 15 residues. Trimming pared 4 bases from V and 2 bases from J, leaving 14 bases between. The germline CDR1 and CDR2 sequences are SEHNR and FQNEAQ (reference sequence). The CDR3 DNA follows: TGTGCCAGCAGCTCCCCTGGGACGTTGCAAGAGACCCAGTACTTC. This encodes CASSSPGTLQETQYF.

A few counts support this clone. The CDR3 is CASSAHNRAEQYF. The CDR3 DNA follows: TGTGCCAGCAGCGCCCATAACAGGGCCGAGCAGTACTTC. The chain carries TRBV6-5 and TRBJ2-7, with D tentatively TRBD1 (6 bases). Germline V lookup: CDR1 MNHEY, CDR2 SVGAGI. V was shortened by 6 bases and J by 6 bases, with 15 bases between the two germline ends. The CDR3 consists of 13 residues.

The chain combines TRBV7-6 with TRBJ2-5, with 9 bases identical to TRBD1. The V gene end was trimmed by 6 bases and the J gene end by 2 bases; junction bases not matched to a gene: 7. The CDR3 is 15 amino acids. Germline V CDR1 and CDR2: SGHVS, FNYEAQ. The CDR3 is CASRPGTGWQETQYF. In DNA, the CDR3 is TGTGCCAGCAGACCCGGGACAGGGTGGCAAGAGACCCAGTACTTC.

V is TRBV5-5 and J is TRBJ1-5, with D hard to call. The germline V gene encodes CDR1 SGHKS and CDR2 YYEKEE (reference sequence). The V gene lost 0 bases and the J gene lost 6 bases, with 13 bases spanning the gap. This CDR3 has 15 residues. The CDR3: CASSLAWQTGQPQHF. CDR3 nucleotide sequence: TGTGCCAGCAGCTTGGCCTGGCAGACTGGTCAGCCCCAGCATTTT.

The rearrangement uses TRBV30 and TRBJ2-7; 7 nucleotides agree with TRBD1. This CDR3 contains 13 residues. Germline lookup yields CDR1 GTSNPN and CDR2 SVGIG (reference sequence). With 4 bases clipped from V and 6 bases from J, the junction kept 9 bases outside the gene matches. The CDR3 DNA follows: TGTGCCTGGAAACCGAGGGGGCCGGGCGAGCAGTACTTC. It yields the protein CAWKPRGPGEQYF.

This clone was counted a few times. The chain couples TRBV5-6 to TRBJ1-1; D is uncertain. Germline-derived CDR1 and CDR2 are SGHDT and YYEEEE. CDR3 size: 15 residues. The V end was cut by 0 bases, the J end by 0 bases, with 9 bases between. The CDR3 sequence is CASSLGAAMNTEAFF. The CDR3 DNA sequence: TGTGCCAGCAGCTTGGGGGCAGCAATGAACACTGAAGCTTTCTTT.

This clone was found a few times. This rearrangement joins TRBV2 to TRBJ2-5; D not certain. The germline V and J ends were trimmed by 8 bases and 4 bases, with 17 bases remaining between them. The CDR3 totals 14 residues. In germline, CDR1 is SNHLY, CDR2 FYNNEI. CDR3 sequence (DNA): TGTGCCAGCGGAGCAGAAAGGCTTCGAGAGACCCAGTACTTC. Translating gives CASGAERLRETQYF.

The rearrangement links TRBV4-2 to TRBJ2-7, with 7 bases identical to TRBD2. Germline V gene data show CDR1 as LGHNA and CDR2 as YNFKEQ. CDR3 length: 12 amino acids. V was pared by 1 base and J by 6 bases, with 0 bases of the junction left unmatched. CDR3 nucleotides: TGTGCCAGCAGCCAAGCGGGGGGCGAGCAGTACTTC. Translating gives CASSQAGGEQYF.

The V and J genes are TRBV10-2 and TRBJ2-7, with D perhaps TRBD2 (6 bases). The V gene lost 0 bases and the J gene lost 2 bases, with 8 bases spanning the gap. This CDR3 is built from 14 residues. The germline V gene has CDR1 WSHSY and CDR2 SAAADI. CDR3 in amino acids: CASSESTSAYEQYF. The CDR3 DNA sequence: TGCGCCAGCAGTGAGTCGACTAGTGCCTACGAGCAGTACTTC.

This clone was picked up a small number of times. The chain combines TRBV27 with TRBJ1-6; TRBD1 aligns across 8 bases. J lost 5 bases, V lost 6 bases, and 9 bases had no gene match. The CDR3 consists of 16 residues. The V gene's germline CDR1 is MNHEY and CDR2 SMNVEV (reference sequence). DNA of the CDR3: TGTGCCAGCAGCAGGACTAGCAGGGGGCATAATTCACCCCTCCACTTT. Residues: CASSRTSRGHNSPLHF.

The chain carries TRBV2 and TRBJ2-4; 7 nucleotides match TRBD1. V dropped 3 bases and J dropped 7; count of bases not matched to a gene: 6. Germline V lookup: CDR1 SNHLY, CDR2 FYNNEI. The CDR3 runs to 14 residues. CDR3 residues: CASSDGQDSNIQYF. The DNA of the CDR3 is TGTGCCAGCAGTGATGGACAGGACTCGAACATTCAGTACTTC.

This chain connects TRBV19 to TRBJ2-7, with 8 positions matching TRBD1. This CDR3 contains 16 residues. V lost 3 bases to trimming and J lost 3 bases; unmatched junction nucleotides: 10. Per germline, CDR1 LNHDA and CDR2 SQIVND (reference sequence). The CDR3 DNA reads as TGTGCCAGTAGTATTGAAGATGACAGGGGCCTCTACGAGCAGTACTTC. Residues: CASSIEDDRGLYEQYF.

This clone has more than one count but fewer than ten. The chain links TRBV7-9 to TRBJ2-1, with D possibly being TRBD2 (6 bases). V lost 5 bases to trimming and J lost 7 bases, with 12 bases between them. The CDR3 totals 13 residues. Germline CDR1 is SEHNR and CDR2 is FQNEAQ (reference sequence). The CDR3 DNA is TGTGCCAGCAGCCACGGGACTGAGAATGAGCAGTTCTTC. It specifies CASSHGTENEQFF.

On this clone: One junction end does not reproduce the germline sequence, and a read error may be involved. This sequence joins TRBV5-6 and TRBJ2-5; 11 bases map to TRBD2. The CDR3 contains 15 residues. Germline assignment: CDR1 SGHDT and CDR2 YYEEEE. The CDR3: CASGLAGGVQETQYF. DNA for the CDR3: TGTGCCAGCGGCTTAGCGGGAGGGGTCCAAGAGACCCAGTACTTC.

V gene TRBV7-9 combines with J gene TRBJ2-5; the D is unclear. The CDR3 has 13 amino acids. Germline V gene lookup returns CDR1 SEHNR and CDR2 FQNEAQ (reference sequence). Trimming took 5 bases from V and 2 from J, leaving 9 bases between them. This CDR3 reads CASSPHSQETQYF. The CDR3 coding sequence is TGTGCCAGCAGCCCCCACAGTCAAGAGACCCAGTACTTC.

This clone was counted between two and nine times. The chain is built from TRBV4-1 and TRBJ1-1; D remains unclear. This CDR3 is built from 13 residues. The germline V gene has CDR1 MGHRA and CDR2 YSYEKL. V was pared by 4 bases and J by 0 bases, with 6 bases between. The CDR3 bases are TGCGCCAGCAGCCCTAGTCTGAACACTGAAGCTTTCTTT. Protein product: CASSPSLNTEAFF.

This clone was seen just once. The chain carries TRBV7-6 and TRBJ2-7; tentatively, D is TRBD2 (5 bases). Trimming stripped 5 bases from V and 2 bases from J, with 16 bases between. Germline values: CDR1 SGHVS, CDR2 FNYEAQ. The CDR3 spans 15 residues. The CDR3 sequence is CASSPRRTEPYEQYF. As DNA, the CDR3 is TGTGCCAGCAGCCCCAGAAGGACTGAGCCCTACGAGCAGTACTTC. Combining the CDR3 with reference TRBV7-6 and TRBJ2-7 gives the whole variable domain GAGVSQSPRYKVTKRGQDVALRCDPISGHVSLYWYRQALGQGPEFLTYFNYEAQQDKSGLPNDRFSAERPEGSISTLTIQRTEQRDSAMYRCASSPRRTEPYEQYFGPGTRLTVT.

The chain has TRBV28 and TRBJ2-7, with 15 positions matching TRBD2. V dropped 1 base and J dropped 5; count of bases not matched to a gene: 9. The CDR3 contains 18 residues. Germline V CDR1 and CDR2: MDHEN, SYDVKM. CDR3: CASSLFGLAGGPSDEQYF. The CDR3, as DNA: TGTGCCAGCAGTTTATTCGGACTAGCGGGAGGGCCATCAGACGAGCAGTACTTC.

This chain connects TRBV27 to TRBJ2-1; 8 nucleotides agree with TRBD2. V was clipped by 3 bases and J by 4 bases; unmatched bases: 8. The CDR3 is 16 amino acids. Germline lookup yields CDR1 MNHEY and CDR2 SMNVEV (reference sequence). The CDR3 sequence is CASSLVSGGYYNEQFF. The DNA of the CDR3 is TGTGCCAGCAGTTTGGTGAGCGGGGGCTATTACAATGAGCAGTTCTTC.

The V gene is TRBV7-2, the J gene TRBJ2-7; possibly TRBD2 for D (6 bases). This CDR3 is built from 14 residues. With 5 bases removed from V and 2 bases from J, the gap between germline ends came to 13 bases. Germline lookup yields CDR1 SGHTA and CDR2 FQGNSA. CDR3 loop: CASSPGLGTYEQYF. CDR3 coding DNA: TGTGCCAGCAGCCCGGGACTGGGAACCTACGAGCAGTACTTC.

The chain employs TRBV6-1 and TRBJ1-2; 9 nucleotides match TRBD1. The CDR3 is 16 residues long. The V and J ends lost 4 bases and 2 bases, in that order; junction bases with no gene match: 8. CDR1 and CDR2 from the germline V gene are MNHNS and SASEGT. CDR3 DNA: TGTGCCAGCAGTGTTGAACAGGGGGCAACCAACTATGGCTACACCTTC. Encoded protein: CASSVEQGATNYGYTF.

In this sample, this clone turned up a few times. The genes are TRBV10-3 and TRBJ2-7; 10 bases fit TRBD2. The CDR3 totals 13 residues. The junction had 3 bases not matched to a gene; V was cut back by 8 bases and J by 2 bases. Germline V gene lookup returns CDR1 ENHRY and CDR2 SYGVKD. The CDR3 coding sequence is TGTGCCATCGGAACTAGCGGGGCCTACGAGCAGTACTTC. Its protein product is CAIGTSGAYEQYF.

Concerning this clone itself: It is unclear where the CDR3 begins or ends on the DNA, so no DNA is shown, and the CDR3 is as TCRdb lists it. The V and J genes are TRBV21-1 and TRBJ1-3; the DNA was not used to check the table's D call, TRBD1. TRBV21-1 is recorded as a pseudogene. 16 amino acids form the CDR3, both terminal residues included. The CDR3: CASSKVGTGSGNTIYF.

This clone was picked up a small number of times. V is TRBV19 and J is TRBJ2-1; D remains unclear. Germline CDR1 and CDR2: LNHDA and SQIVND (reference sequence). The germline V and J ends were trimmed by 6 bases and 0 bases, with 9 bases remaining between them. The CDR3 has 14 amino acids. As DNA, the CDR3 is TGTGCCAGTAGCTACAAGAGCTCCTACAATGAGCAGTTCTTC. Residues: CASSYKSSYNEQFF.

This chain joins TRBV2 and TRBJ2-3; 13 bases map to TRBD2. The CDR3 extends over 18 amino acids. J gave up 3 bases and V 6 bases, and 12 bases lay outside the gene matches. Germline lookup yields CDR1 SNHLY and CDR2 FYNNEI. In DNA, the CDR3 is TGTGCCAGCAGCGAGACTAGCGGGGGGATCAGAAGAACAGATACGCAGTATTTT. It yields the protein CASSETSGGIRRTDTQYF.

The chain couples TRBV11-2 to TRBJ1-1; 8 nucleotides agree with TRBD1. V lost 5 bases to trimming and J lost 5 bases; unmatched junction nucleotides: 7. CDR3 length: 14 residues. The germline V gene has CDR1 SGHAT and CDR2 FQNNGV. The chain's CDR3 is CASSPDRGGTEAFF. The CDR3 coding sequence is TGTGCCAGCAGCCCCGACAGGGGAGGGACTGAAGCTTTCTTT.

This clone was seen only a few times. The V gene is TRBV5-4, the J gene TRBJ2-7, with TRBD1 matching over 8 bases. Germline CDR1 and CDR2: SGHNT and YYREEE (reference sequence). This CDR3 has 13 residues. V lost 4 bases and J lost 5; bases outside the gene matches: 5. This chain's CDR3 is CASSRRQGNEQYF. In DNA, the CDR3 is TGTGCCAGCAGCCGTCGACAGGGGAACGAGCAGTACTTC.